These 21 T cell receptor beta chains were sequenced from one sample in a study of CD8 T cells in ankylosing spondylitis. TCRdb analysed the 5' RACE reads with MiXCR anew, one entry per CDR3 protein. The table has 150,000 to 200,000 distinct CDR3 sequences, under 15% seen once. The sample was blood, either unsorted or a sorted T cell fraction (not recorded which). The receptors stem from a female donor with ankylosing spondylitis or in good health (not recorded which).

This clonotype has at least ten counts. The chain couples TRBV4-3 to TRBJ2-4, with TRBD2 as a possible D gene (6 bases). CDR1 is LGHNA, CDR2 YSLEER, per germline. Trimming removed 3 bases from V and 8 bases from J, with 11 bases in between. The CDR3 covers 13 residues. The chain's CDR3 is CASSHLPSDIQYF. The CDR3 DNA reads TGCGCCAGCAGCCACCTCCCTAGCGACATTCAGTACTTC.

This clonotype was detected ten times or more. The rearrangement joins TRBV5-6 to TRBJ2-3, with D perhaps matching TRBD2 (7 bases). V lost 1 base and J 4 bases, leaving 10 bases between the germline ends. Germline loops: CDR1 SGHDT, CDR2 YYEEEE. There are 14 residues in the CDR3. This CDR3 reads CASSLTGGPDTQYF. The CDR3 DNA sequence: TGTGCCAGCAGCTTGACGGGGGGCCCAGATACGCAGTATTTT.

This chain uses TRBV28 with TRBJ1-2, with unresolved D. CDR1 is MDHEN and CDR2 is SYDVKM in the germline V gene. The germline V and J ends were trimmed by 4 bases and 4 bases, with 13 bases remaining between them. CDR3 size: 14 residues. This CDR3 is CASSSGQDRYGYTF. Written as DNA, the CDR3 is TGTGCCAGCAGTTCCGGCCAGGACCGCTATGGCTACACCTTC.

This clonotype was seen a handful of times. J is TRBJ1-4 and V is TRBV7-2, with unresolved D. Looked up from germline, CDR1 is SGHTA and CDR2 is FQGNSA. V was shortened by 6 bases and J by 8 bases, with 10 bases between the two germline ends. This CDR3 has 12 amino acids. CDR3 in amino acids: CASRYGTEKLFF. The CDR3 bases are TGTGCCAGCAGATACGGAACCGAAAAACTGTTTTTT.

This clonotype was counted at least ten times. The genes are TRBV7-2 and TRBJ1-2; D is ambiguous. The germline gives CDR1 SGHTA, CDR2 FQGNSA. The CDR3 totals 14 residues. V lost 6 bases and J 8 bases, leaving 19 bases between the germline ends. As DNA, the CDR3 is TGTGCCAGCAGAATTACCCAATCGGGCTGGGGCTACACCTTC. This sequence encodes CASRITQSGWGYTF.

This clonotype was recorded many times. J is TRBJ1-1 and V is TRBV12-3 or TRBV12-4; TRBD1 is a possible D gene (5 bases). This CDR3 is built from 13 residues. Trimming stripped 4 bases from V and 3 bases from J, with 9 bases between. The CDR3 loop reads CASSSKGDTEAFF. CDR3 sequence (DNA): TGTGCCAGCAGTTCAAAAGGGGACACTGAAGCTTTCTTT.

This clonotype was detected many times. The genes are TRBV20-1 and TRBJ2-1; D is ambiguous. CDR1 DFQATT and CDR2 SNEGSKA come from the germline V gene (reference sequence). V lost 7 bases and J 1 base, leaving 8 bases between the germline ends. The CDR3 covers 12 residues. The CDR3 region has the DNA TGCAGTGGGACCCCTTCCTACAATGAGCAGTTCTTC. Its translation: CSGTPSYNEQFF.

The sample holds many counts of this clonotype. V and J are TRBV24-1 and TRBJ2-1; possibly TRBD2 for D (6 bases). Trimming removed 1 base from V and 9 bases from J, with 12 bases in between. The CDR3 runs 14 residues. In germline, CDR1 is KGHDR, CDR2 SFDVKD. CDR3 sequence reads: CATSDFSGSGEQFF. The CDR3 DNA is TGTGCCACCAGTGATTTTTCCGGGAGTGGTGAGCAGTTCTTC.

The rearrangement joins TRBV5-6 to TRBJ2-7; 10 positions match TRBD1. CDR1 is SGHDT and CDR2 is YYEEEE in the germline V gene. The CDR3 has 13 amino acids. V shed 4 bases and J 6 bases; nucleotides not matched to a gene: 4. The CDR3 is CASSLGQGGEQYF. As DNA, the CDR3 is TGTGCCAGCAGCCTCGGACAGGGGGGCGAGCAGTACTTC.

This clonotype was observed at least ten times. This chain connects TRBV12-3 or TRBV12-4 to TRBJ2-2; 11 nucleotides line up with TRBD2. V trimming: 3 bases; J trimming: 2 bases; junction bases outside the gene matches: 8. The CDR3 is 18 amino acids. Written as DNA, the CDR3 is TGTGCCAGCAGTTTTTACCTAGCGGGAGGAGGAAACACCGGGGAGCTGTTTTTT. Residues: CASSFYLAGGGNTGELFF.

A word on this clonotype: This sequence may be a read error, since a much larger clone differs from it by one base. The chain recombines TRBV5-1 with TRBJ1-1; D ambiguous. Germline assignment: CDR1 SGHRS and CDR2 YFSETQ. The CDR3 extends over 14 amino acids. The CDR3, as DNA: TGCGCCAGCTCTGCCAGGCCCCCGAACGCTGAAGCTTTCTTT. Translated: CASSARPPNAEAFF. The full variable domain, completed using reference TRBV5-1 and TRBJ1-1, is KAGVTQTPRYLIKTRGQQVTLSCSPISGHRSVSWYQQTPGQGLQFLFEYFSETQRNKGNFPGRFSGRQFSNSRSEMNVSTLELGDSALYLCASSARPPNAEAFFGQGTRLTVV.

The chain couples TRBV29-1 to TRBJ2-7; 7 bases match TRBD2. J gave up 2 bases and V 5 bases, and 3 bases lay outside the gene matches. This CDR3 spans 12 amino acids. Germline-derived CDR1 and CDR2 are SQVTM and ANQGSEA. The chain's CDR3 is CSVSGGAYEQYF. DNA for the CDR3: TGCAGCGTTTCGGGAGGCGCCTACGAGCAGTACTTC.

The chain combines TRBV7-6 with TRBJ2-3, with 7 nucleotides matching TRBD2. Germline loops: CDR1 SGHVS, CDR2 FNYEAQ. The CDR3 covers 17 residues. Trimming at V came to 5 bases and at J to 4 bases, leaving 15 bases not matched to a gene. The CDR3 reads CASSLELGGSRSDTQYF. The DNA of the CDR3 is TGTGCCAGCAGCCTCGAACTGGGCGGGAGTCGGTCAGATACGCAGTATTTT.

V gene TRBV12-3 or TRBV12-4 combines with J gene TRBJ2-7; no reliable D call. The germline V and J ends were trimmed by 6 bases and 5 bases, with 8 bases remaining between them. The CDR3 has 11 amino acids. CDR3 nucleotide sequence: TGTGCCAGCAGCCTCACCCACGAGCAGTACTTC. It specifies CASSLTHEQYF.

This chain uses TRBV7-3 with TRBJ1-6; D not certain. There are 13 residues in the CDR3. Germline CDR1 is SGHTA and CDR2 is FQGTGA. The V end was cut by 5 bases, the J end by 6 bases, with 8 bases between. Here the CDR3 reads CASSKTGNSPLHF. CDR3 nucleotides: TGTGCCAGCAGCAAGACGGGTAATTCACCCCTCCACTTT.

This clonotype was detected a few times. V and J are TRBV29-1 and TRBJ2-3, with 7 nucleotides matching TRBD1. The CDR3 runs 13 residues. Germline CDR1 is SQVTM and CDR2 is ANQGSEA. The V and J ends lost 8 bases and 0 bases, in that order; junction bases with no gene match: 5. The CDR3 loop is CSLSRGSTDTQYF. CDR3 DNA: TGCAGCCTTTCCAGGGGGAGCACAGATACGCAGTATTTT.

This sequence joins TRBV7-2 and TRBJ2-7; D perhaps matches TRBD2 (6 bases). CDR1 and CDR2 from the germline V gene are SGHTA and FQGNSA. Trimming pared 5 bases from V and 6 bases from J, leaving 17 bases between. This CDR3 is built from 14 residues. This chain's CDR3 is CASSRTGEGGEQYF. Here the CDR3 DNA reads TGTGCCAGCAGCCGAACGGGAGAAGGAGGCGAGCAGTACTTC.

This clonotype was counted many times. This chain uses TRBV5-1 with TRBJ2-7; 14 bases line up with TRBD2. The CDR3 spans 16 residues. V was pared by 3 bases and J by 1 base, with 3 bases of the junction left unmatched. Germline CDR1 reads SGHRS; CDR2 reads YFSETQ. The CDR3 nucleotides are TGCGCCAGCAGCTATGGACTAGCGGGAGGTTCCTACGAGCAGTACTTC. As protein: CASSYGLAGGSYEQYF.

This chain's CDR3 is CAFGQRENIQYF. The CDR3, as DNA: TGTGCCTTCGGACAGAGAGAAAACATTCAGTACTTC. The chain links TRBV30 to TRBJ2-4, with D possibly matching TRBD1 (6 bases). The CDR3 has 12 amino acids. Trimming took off 7 bases at V and 5 bases at J, with 12 bases between the two ends. CDR1 and CDR2 (germline): GTSNPN, SVGIG (reference sequence). Variable domain in full (rest from reference TRBV30 and TRBJ2-4): SQTIHQWPATLVQPVGSPLSLECTVEGTSNPNLYWYRQAAGRGLQLLFYSVGIGQISSEVPQNLSASRPQDRQFILSSKKLLLSDSGFYLCAFGQRENIQYFGAGTRLSVL.

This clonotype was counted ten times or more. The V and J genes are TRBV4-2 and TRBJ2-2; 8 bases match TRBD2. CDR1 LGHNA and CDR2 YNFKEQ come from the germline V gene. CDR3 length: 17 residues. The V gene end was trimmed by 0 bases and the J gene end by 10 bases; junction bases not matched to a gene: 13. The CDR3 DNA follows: TGTGCCAGCAGCCAAGATGGGTTATCGGGAGGGCCAGAGGAGCTGTTTTTT. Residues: CASSQDGLSGGPEELFF.

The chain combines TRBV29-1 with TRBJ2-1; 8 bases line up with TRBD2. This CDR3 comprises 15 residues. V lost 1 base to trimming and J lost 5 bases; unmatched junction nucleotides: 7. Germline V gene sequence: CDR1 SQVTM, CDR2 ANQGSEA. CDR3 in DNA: TGCAGCGTTGAAGGGACCACTAGCGGCAACAATGAGCAGTTCTTC. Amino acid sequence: CSVEGTTSGNNEQFF.